The 14 T cell receptor beta chains in this list originate from one sample, sequenced in a study of graft-versus-host responses after intestinal transplantation (dated by TCRdb to about 2021). The time point tag for this specimen amounts to: cells obtained before transplantation from donor or recipient. Their antigens are not known. Library construction relied on the immunoSEQ multiplex PCR assay. Here the immuneACCESS table is served through TCRdb, limited to in-frame sequences with V and J called. Missing clones are a known gap in these copies; in checked studies unresolved V genes cover under half, and the rest lacks a known reason. Here the sample has over 65,000 clones; 75% to 95% occur a single time. Around 7.6% of the sample comes from the top ten. The specimen comprised unstimulated CD8+ T cells sorted from spleen or lymph node cells, sampled before transplant. These receptors were obtained from a human donor who was the organ donor for an intestinal transplant.

A note on this clone: Germline is not matched at one junction end, which may reflect a read error. The chain links TRBV11-2 to TRBJ1-6; D remains ambiguous. This CDR3 contains 14 residues. Germline lookup yields CDR1 SGHAT and CDR2 FQNNGV. The CDR3 reads CASSQTSYNSPLHF. DNA of the CDR3: TGTGCCAGCAGCCAAACCTCCTACAATTCACCCCTCCACTTT.

This chain joins TRBV7-9 and TRBJ2-3; 14 nucleotides match TRBD2. The V segment lost 3 bases and the J segment 5 bases; nucleotides outside the gene matches: 1. The CDR3 has 15 amino acids. Germline CDR1 SEHNR, CDR2 FQNEAQ (reference sequence). CDR3 nucleotides: TGTGCCAGCAGCTTCGGGACTAGCGGGAGAGATACGCAGTATTTT. Translating it yields CASSFGTSGRDTQYF.

This chain joins TRBV7-6 and TRBJ2-7, with a weak D call TRBD2 (6 bases). Germline V CDR1 and CDR2: SGHVS, FNYEAQ. This CDR3 has 15 amino acids. V shed 0 bases and J shed 1 base, with 10 bases lying between them. The CDR3 DNA follows: TGTGCCAGCAGCTTAGCCTTGGGGGGATCCTACGAGCAGTACTTC. It codes for CASSLALGGSYEQYF.

The chain joins TRBV5-6 to TRBJ2-3, with TRBD2 identical over 8 bases. The length of the CDR3 is 16 residues. Trimming took 4 bases from V and 4 from J; bases not matched to a gene: 11. The V gene's germline CDR1 is SGHDT and CDR2 YYEEEE. CDR3 sequence: CASSKDGTRRSDTQYF. In DNA, the CDR3 is TGTGCCAGCAGCAAGGACGGGACTAGAAGATCAGATACGCAGTATTTT.

The gene calls are TRBV4-1 and TRBJ2-5; 11 bases line up with TRBD2. This CDR3 has 15 residues. After removal of 6 bases from V and 4 bases from J, the junction contained 7 bases not matched to a gene. Germline V gives CDR1 MGHRA, CDR2 YSYEKL. The DNA of the CDR3 is TGCGCCAGCAGTCGAAGTAGCGGGAGGGGAGAGACCCAGTACTTC. Residues: CASSRSSGRGETQYF.

The rearrangement uses TRBV29-1 and TRBJ2-7; D gene unclear. Per the germline V gene, CDR1 is SQVTM and CDR2 is ANQGSEA. This CDR3 spans 10 amino acids. The V end lost 4 bases, the J end lost 4 bases, and 5 bases lay between the germline ends. As DNA, the CDR3 is TGCAGCGTTGTTTTTTACGAGCAGTACTTC. The encoded protein is CSVVFYEQYF.

The V gene is TRBV28, the J gene TRBJ1-2, with D perhaps matching TRBD1 (6 bases). Trimming removed 3 bases at V and 6 bases at J, with 11 bases between. Germline CDR1 and CDR2: MDHEN and SYDVKM. This CDR3 is 13 amino acids long. This CDR3 is CASSFPGEDGYTF. CDR3 nucleotides: TGTGCCAGCAGTTTTCCAGGGGAGGATGGCTACACCTTC.

The chain has TRBV28 and TRBJ1-1, with D unresolved. Germline CDR1 reads MDHEN; CDR2 reads SYDVKM. This CDR3 has 13 residues. Between the trimmed V and J ends, which lost 4 bases and 4 bases, there was a span of 10 bases. CDR3 coding DNA: TGTGCCAGCAGTTGGAGGCTCGGCACTGAAGCTTTCTTT. It translates to CASSWRLGTEAFF.

The chain combines TRBV6-6 with TRBJ1-1, with TRBD1 matching over 8 bases. In germline, CDR1 is MNHNY, CDR2 SVGAGI (reference sequence). V lost 4 bases to trimming and J lost 3 bases; unmatched junction nucleotides: 10. CDR3 length equals 16 residues. CDR3 coding DNA: TGTGCCAGCAGTTCCGTAACAGGGGGTTTATACACTGAAGCTTTCTTT. This codes for CASSSVTGGLYTEAFF.

V and J are TRBV11-3 and TRBJ2-2; D remains ambiguous. The CDR3 extends over 15 amino acids. Germline V CDR1 and CDR2: SGHNT, YENEEA. The germline V and J ends were trimmed by 1 base and 1 base, with 7 bases remaining between them. The CDR3 DNA is TGTGCCAGCAGCTTAGCAGGAAGGAACACCGGGGAGCTGTTTTTT. This encodes CASSLAGRNTGELFF.

The chain employs TRBV18 and TRBJ1-5; D is undetermined. V was clipped by 4 bases and J by 2 bases, with 6 bases between them. This CDR3 contains 13 residues. CDR1 and CDR2 from the germline V gene are KGHSH and LQKENI. CDR3 residues: CASSLDGNQPQHF. CDR3 sequence (DNA): TGTGCCAGCTCACTTGACGGCAATCAGCCCCAGCATTTT.

The V gene is TRBV14, the J gene TRBJ2-1; D might be TRBD2 (5 bases). There are 20 residues in the CDR3. Germline CDR1 and CDR2: SGHDN and FVKESK. Trimming pared 0 bases from V and 7 bases from J, leaving 28 bases between. The CDR3 DNA sequence: TGTGCCAGCAGCCAAGATCTCGGGATAGGTTCTTATGGGGATAGGAATGAGCAGTTCTTC. Protein product: CASSQDLGIGSYGDRNEQFF.

The chain carries TRBV4-1 and TRBJ1-2; 10 bases match TRBD1. With 1 base clipped from V and 7 bases from J, the junction kept 3 bases outside the gene matches. Germline loops: CDR1 MGHRA, CDR2 YSYEKL. This CDR3 spans 14 amino acids. The chain's CDR3 is CASSQVGTGVGYTF. The DNA of the CDR3 is TGCGCCAGCAGCCAAGTAGGGACAGGGGTTGGCTACACCTTC.

The chain recombines TRBV21-1 with TRBJ2-3; the table calls TRBD2, which could not be checked here. TRBV21-1 is listed as a pseudogene. The CDR3 runs 16 residues. As DNA, the CDR3 is TGTGCCGGCAGCACGTTACTAGCGGGATTGGCAGATACGCAGTATTTT. This codes for CAGSTLLAGLADTQYF.